This TCR beta chain was captured by sequencing in a study of regulatory T cells in long-lasting Graves disease. The sample holds many counts of this clonotype. Time point noted: newly diagnosed GD, antithyroid drugs for less than 3 months. PBMC-derived RNA was used for the TCR library. Arm-PCR of CDR3 regions and iRepertoire HTBI primers were used to build TCR beta libraries. Each CDR3 protein gets one entry after TCRdb re-called the multiplex PCR reads with MiXCR. This table holds roughly 360,000 distinct CDR3 sequences, approximately 12% found once. V dropped 3 bases and J dropped 3 bases, with 8 bases sitting between them. CDR1 is MNHEY, CDR2 SMNVEV, per germline (reference sequence). The CDR3 is 13 amino acids. These data also featured in a second study, about T cells in Graves' hyperthyroidism and ophthalmopathy.

The input for sequencing was peripheral blood mononuclear cells (PBMCs), taken at new diagnosis, from a patient treated with antithyroid drugs. The sequence came from a woman younger than 35 with Graves disease. The chain combines TRBV27 with TRBJ1-2; D is unresolved. In nucleotides, the CDR3 is TGTGCCAGCAGTTTGGAAGGGCACTATGGCTACACCTTC. Amino acids: CASSLEGHYGYTF.